This T cell receptor beta chain originates from a study of early T cells in non-severe SARS-CoV-2 infection. The wider study: Sequenced material consisted of bulk RNA (from unsorted whole blood), and chains were unpaired.

Of note for this clonotype: Its antigen is not identified.

The CDR3 runs to 16 residues. Unmatched junction bases numbered 8, after V lost 6 bases and J lost 2 bases. CDR1 is SNHLY and CDR2 is FYNNEI in the germline V gene. Each single cDNA molecule received a unique molecular identifier. One entry per CDR3 protein, called by TCRdb with MiXCR from the 5' RACE reads. The repertoire holds approximately 77,000 distinct CDR3 sequences, with around a sixth as singletons. Study-level points and caveats: Private and CD4 specificities were missed by VDJdb matching, skewed to anti-spike CD8.

The sample comprised whole blood. This receptor was identified in an adult who was a healthcare worker with PCR-confirmed SARS-CoV-2 infection or an uninfected control (not recorded which). The gene calls are TRBV2 and TRBJ1-5; 9 nucleotides line up with TRBD1. In DNA, the CDR3 is TGTGCCAGCAGCGAACAGGGGGCGATGGGCAATCAGCCCCAGCATTTT. As protein: CASSEQGAMGNQPQHF.